These 3 T cell receptor beta chains share one sample of origin, sequenced in a study of cytomegalovirus exposure and HLA in healthy donors. The PCR was carried out with 60 Vbeta primers and 13 Jbeta primers. Assay used: immunoSEQ multiplex PCR; TCRdb lists only in-frame clones, some missing. The data hold 150,000 to 200,000 clones, with around 62% observed a single time. What was sequenced was PBMCs. The receptors were gathered from a man aged 40-49 years in good health and CMV-seronegative.

The J gene is TRBJ2-5, the V gene TRBV19; 12 bases are a match to TRBD2. The germline gives CDR1 LNHDA, CDR2 SQIVND (reference sequence). The CDR3 has 20 residues. Trimming cost V 0 bases and J 6 bases; bases outside gene matches: 17. The CDR3: CASSIDRLAGAASPHQTQYF. The DNA of the CDR3 is TGTGCCAGTAGTATAGATCGACTAGCGGGGGCCGCTTCTCCCCATCAGACCCAGTACTTC.

CDR3 bases: TGCAGCGTTGAAGATTGGGAGGGGAACGAGCAGTACTTC. It specifies CSVEDWEGNEQYF. The rearrangement uses TRBV29-1 and TRBJ2-7, with TRBD2 identical over 7 bases. CDR3 length: 13 residues. V lost 0 bases, J lost 5 bases, and 4 bases stayed unmatched. CDR1 and CDR2 (germline): SQVTM, ANQGSEA.

This rearrangement joins TRBV28 to TRBJ1-5, with D uncertain. The CDR3 is 13 residues long. Between the trimmed V and J ends, which lost 7 bases and 6 bases, there was a span of 13 bases. Germline V gives CDR1 MDHEN, CDR2 SYDVKM. Written as DNA, the CDR3 is TGTGCCAGCACCCCTACGCGGGGTCAGCCCCAGCATTTT. Residues: CASTPTRGQPQHF.